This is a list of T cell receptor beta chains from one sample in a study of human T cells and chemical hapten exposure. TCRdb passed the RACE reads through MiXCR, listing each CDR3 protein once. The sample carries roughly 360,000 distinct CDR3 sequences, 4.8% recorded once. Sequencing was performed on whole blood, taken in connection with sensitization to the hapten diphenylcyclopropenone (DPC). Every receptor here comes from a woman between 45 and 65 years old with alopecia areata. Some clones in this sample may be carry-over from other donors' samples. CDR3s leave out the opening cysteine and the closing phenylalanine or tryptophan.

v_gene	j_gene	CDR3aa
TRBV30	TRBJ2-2	AVSGGTNTGELF
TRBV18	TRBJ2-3	ASSRESGTGSDTQY
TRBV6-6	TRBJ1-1	ASSYEQNTEAF
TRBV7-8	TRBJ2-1	ASSLEGTAYNEQF
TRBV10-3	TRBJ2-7	AISARQDLTYEQY
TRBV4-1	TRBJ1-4	ASSPQGQSTNEKLF
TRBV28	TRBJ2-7	ASSFRGVHEQY
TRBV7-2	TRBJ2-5	ASSLTPLVYSETQY
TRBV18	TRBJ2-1	ASSQGLAGGPKNEQF
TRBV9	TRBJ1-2	ASSVEGRGLDGYT
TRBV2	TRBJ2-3	ASEGQFDTDTQY
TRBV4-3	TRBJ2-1	ASSQEGGSYNEQF
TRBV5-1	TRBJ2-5	ASSLESVQETQY
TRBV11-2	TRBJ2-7	ASSSLAGRGYEQY
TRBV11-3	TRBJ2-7	ASSLEGTGEQY
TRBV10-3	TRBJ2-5	AISSGGSKETQY
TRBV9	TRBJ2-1	ASSPVLSDRVGDEQF
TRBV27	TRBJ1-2	ASSTVRTGLYGYT
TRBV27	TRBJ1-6	ASSLGVRSYNSPLH
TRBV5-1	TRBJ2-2	ASSLWDKVLTGELF
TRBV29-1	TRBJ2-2	SVLSPGTSGRSGELF
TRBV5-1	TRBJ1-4	ASSSQTLRGRGEKLF
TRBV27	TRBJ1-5	ACSFWGSNQPQH
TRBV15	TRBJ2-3	ATSREGGADTQY
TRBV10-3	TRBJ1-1	AISRAGTLNTEAF
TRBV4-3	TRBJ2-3	ASSQAVVAELGAPDTQY
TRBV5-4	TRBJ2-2	ASSLKMGPRSTGELF
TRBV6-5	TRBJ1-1	ASSYDRRGRTEAF
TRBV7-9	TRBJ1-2	ASSSNRGRDYGYT
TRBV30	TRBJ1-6	AWGQAESPLH
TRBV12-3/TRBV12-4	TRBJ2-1	ASSFTPADNEQF
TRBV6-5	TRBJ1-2	ASSYSRGQGIGLGYT
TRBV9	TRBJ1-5	ASSVEAAAEPQH
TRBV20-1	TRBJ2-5	SPTGTGAETQY
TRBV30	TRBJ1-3	AWSVGVPSSGNTIY
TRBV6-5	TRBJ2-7	ASSPKRGRQY
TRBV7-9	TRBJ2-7	ASSQDSAGIPYEQY
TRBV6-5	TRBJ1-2	ASSYGDRNGYT
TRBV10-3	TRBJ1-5	AIQGDSNQPQH
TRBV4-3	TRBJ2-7	ASSQEGKTKTYEQY
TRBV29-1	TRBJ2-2	SVSMAGNTGELF
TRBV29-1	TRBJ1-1	SAKEMGGAEAF
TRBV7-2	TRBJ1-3	ASSLGQGPISGNTIY
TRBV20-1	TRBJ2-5	SAIGARGGETQY
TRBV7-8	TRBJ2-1	ASSPEAGGKNEQF
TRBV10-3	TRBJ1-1	AIRDRGQNTEAF
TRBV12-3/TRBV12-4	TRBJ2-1	ASSSPLTHYNEQF
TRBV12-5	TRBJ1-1	ASGLTTGRNTEAF
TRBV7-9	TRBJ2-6	ASSLTVGVGANVLT
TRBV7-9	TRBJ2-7	ASSLNTNNGEQY